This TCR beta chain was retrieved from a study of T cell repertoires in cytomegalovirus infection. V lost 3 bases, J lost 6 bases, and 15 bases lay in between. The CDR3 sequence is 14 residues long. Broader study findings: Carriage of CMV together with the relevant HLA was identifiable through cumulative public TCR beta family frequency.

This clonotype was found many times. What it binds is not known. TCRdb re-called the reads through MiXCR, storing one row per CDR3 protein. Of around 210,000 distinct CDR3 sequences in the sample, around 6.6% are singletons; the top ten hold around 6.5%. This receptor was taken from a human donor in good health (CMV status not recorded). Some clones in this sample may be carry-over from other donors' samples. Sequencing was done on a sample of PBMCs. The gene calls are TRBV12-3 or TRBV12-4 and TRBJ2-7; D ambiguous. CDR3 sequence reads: CASSFTGLTTEQYF. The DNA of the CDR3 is TGTGCCAGCAGTTTTACCGGGCTCACCACCGAGCAGTACTTC.